This TCR beta chain derives from a study of blood T cells in healthy people across ages. A second about 7 to 11 cycle PCR used barcoded and J-beta primers. TCRdb ran MiXCR on the 5' RACE reads and lists one entry per CDR3 protein. There are 650,000 or so distinct CDR3 sequences in the sample; about 50% occur only once, and approximately 12% lies in the top ten. CDR1 and CDR2 from the germline V gene are MNHEY and SMNVEV (reference sequence). This CDR3 has 14 amino acids. The germline V and J ends were trimmed by 2 bases and 4 bases, with 9 bases remaining between them. The source material was blood. The TCR was taken from an elderly woman in good health. The chain links TRBV27 to TRBJ2-1; perhaps TRBD2 as D (6 bases). The CDR3: CASSLRLGYNEQFF. CDR3 in DNA: TGTGCCAGCAGTTTAAGACTAGGTTACAATGAGCAGTTCTTC.